This TCR beta chain stems from a study of T cells in Graves' hyperthyroidism and ophthalmopathy. On the study more broadly: Once the initial diagnosis was made, peripheral blood was obtained before any treatment.

TCR beta CDR3 region amplification was performed from RNA transcripts. During a first-round RT-PCR of the TCR CDR3, the HTBI primer set was used. TCRdb re-analysed the multiplex PCR reads in MiXCR, keeping a single row per CDR3 protein. The table has approximately 370,000 distinct CDR3 sequences, about 15% seen once. V was trimmed by 3 bases and J by 1 base, leaving 19 bases between them. Germline V gene sequence: CDR1 KGHSH, CDR2 LQKENI. The CDR3 spans 17 residues. This clonotype came up a few times. PBMCs were collected from an approximately 10 ml volume of fresh peripheral blood. This rearrangement joins TRBV18 to TRBJ2-7, with D perhaps matching TRBD2 (5 bases). The sample was blood. This receptor was identified in a woman aged 25-40 years with Graves' hyperthyroidism that later progressed to Graves' ophthalmopathy. Here the CDR3 reads CASSPNEYSRLSYEQYF. The CDR3 coding sequence is TGTGCCAGCTCACCCAACGAGTACAGCCGACTATCCTACGAGCAGTACTTC.